Listed below are T cell receptor beta chains from one sample, sequenced in a study of blood T cell repertoires in COVID-19. Repertoires were generated with immunoSEQ multiplex PCR, while TCRdb's copy carries only in-frame clones and drops some. This sample yields under 250,000 clones, of which approximately 82% are seen a single time; 9.5% to 10% belongs to the top ten. Sequencing was done on a sample of peripheral blood. The origin of the receptors is a man aged 45-60 years with active or convalescent COVID-19. The CDR3 runs from the conserved cysteine through the conserved F or W. A D gene is named only where the DNA matches it firmly. Clone size is given for some rows only: seen once, a few or many times, or a class if the clone is expanded.

j_call,clone_size,d_call,v_call,cdr3_aa,cdr3_nt
TRBJ2-1,few,-,TRBV2,CASSKQGMDNEQFF,TGTGCCAGCAGTAAACAGGGTATGGACAATGAGCAGTTCTTC
TRBJ1-6,-,-,TRBV4-2,CASSQVGQGNSPLHF,TGTGCCAGCAGCCAAGTAGGGCAGGGCAATTCACCCCTCCACTTT
TRBJ2-3,-,-,TRBV7-2,CASSLDRLFTSTDTQYF,TGTGCCAGCAGCTTAGATAGACTGTTCACTAGCACAGATACGCAGTATTTT
TRBJ2-7,-,-,TRBV5-4,CASSLQGSYEQYF,TGTGCCAGCAGCTTGCAGGGGTCCTACGAGCAGTACTTC
TRBJ1-2,-,TRBD1,TRBV18,CASSPKPGTGEGYTF,TGTGCCAGCTCACCAAAACCAGGGACAGGGGAAGGCTACACCTTC
TRBJ1-1,-,TRBD1,TRBV15,CATSRVGTANTEAFF,TGTGCCACCAGCAGAGTCGGGACAGCGAACACTGAAGCTTTCTTT
TRBJ2-2,-,TRBD1,TRBV28,CASSLLLWDRSSGELFF,TGTGCCAGCAGTTTACTACTGTGGGACAGATCGAGCGGGGAGCTGTTTTTT
TRBJ1-4,-,-,TRBV7-7,CASSSRDFYNEKLFF,TGTGCTAGCAGCTCTCGGGACTTCTATAATGAAAAACTGTTTTTT
TRBJ2-3,-,TRBD2,TRBV6-5,CASTKSGGATDTQYF,TGTGCCAGCACTAAAAGCGGGGGCGCCACAGATACGCAGTATTTT
TRBJ1-6,-,-,TRBV4-3,CASSPGIFNSPLHF,TGCGCCAGCAGCCCCGGGATTTTTAATTCACCCCTCCACTTT
TRBJ2-7,-,-,TRBV3-1/TRBV3-2,CASSQDVREVYF,TGTGCCAGCAGCCAAGACGTGAGGGAGGTGTACTTC
TRBJ2-5,-,TRBD1,TRBV6-5,CASSSDRVGTQYF,TGTGCCAGCAGTTCCGACAGGGTAGGGACCCAGTACTTC
TRBJ2-2,-,TRBD1,TRBV7-3,CASSSGQGTELFF,TGTGCCAGCAGCTCAGGACAGGGGACGGAGCTGTTTTTT
TRBJ1-2,-,-,TRBV28,CANYREYGYTF,TGTGCCAATTACAGGGAGTATGGCTACACCTTC
TRBJ1-6,-,-,TRBV2,CASKPSSSYNSPLHF,TGTGCCAGCAAGCCGTCGAGCTCCTATAATTCACCCCTCCACTTT
TRBJ2-3,-,TRBD2,TRBV7-7,CASSPLGGSGGAADTQYF,TGTGCTAGCAGCCCCTTGGGCGGTTCCGGGGGGGCTGCAGATACGCAGTATTTT
TRBJ2-2,-,TRBD1,TRBV9,CASSKGTGKDTGELFF,TGTGCCAGCAGCAAGGGGACAGGGAAGGACACCGGGGAGCTGTTTTTT
TRBJ2-4,-,-,TRBV7-2,CASSLQRALAKNIQYF,TGTGCCAGCAGCTTGCAGCGGGCACTAGCCAAAAACATTCAGTACTTC
TRBJ1-2,few,-,TRBV19,CASSIEGSYGYTF,TGTGCCAGTAGTATTGAGGGATCCTATGGCTACACCTTC
TRBJ1-1,-,-,TRBV7-2,CASSLRWGGTEAFF,TGTGCCAGCAGCTTAAGATGGGGAGGCACTGAAGCTTTCTTT
TRBJ2-3,-,TRBD1,TRBV5-1,CASSGTGSDTQYF,TGCGCCAGCAGCGGGACAGGGTCAGATACGCAGTATTTT
TRBJ1-2,-,TRBD1,TRBV7-2,CASSFSQGNGYTF,TGTGCCAGCAGCTTTTCACAGGGGAATGGCTACACCTTC
TRBJ1-2,-,-,TRBV19,CASSPLYGYTF,TGTGCCAGTAGTCCCCTCTATGGCTACACCTTC
TRBJ2-3,-,-,TRBV7-2,CASSPTPRGTDTQYF,TGTGCCAGCAGCCCAACACCGCGGGGCACAGATACGCAGTATTTT
TRBJ2-1,-,TRBD2,TRBV7-3,CASSFRAGASYNEQFF,TGTGCCAGCAGCTTTAGAGCGGGGGCCTCCTACAATGAGCAGTTCTTC
TRBJ2-3,-,-,TRBV19,CASSRLETDTQYF,TGTGCCAGTAGTAGACTAGAGACAGATACGCAGTATTTT
TRBJ1-1,-,-,TRBV5-1,CASSLVFGGETEAFF,TGCGCCAGCAGCTTGGTCTTTGGTGGAGAGACTGAAGCTTTCTTT
TRBJ1-2,-,TRBD1,TRBV6-5,CASSYSGDRGLYGYTF,TGTGCCAGCAGTTACTCCGGCGACAGGGGGCTCTATGGCTACACCTTC
TRBJ2-3,-,-,TRBV4-3,CASSADRDITDTQYF,TGCGCCAGCAGCGCAGACCGGGACATCACAGATACGCAGTATTTT
TRBJ2-2,-,TRBD1,TRBV5-6,CASSSPDRAGGELFF,TGTGCCAGCAGCTCCCCCGACAGGGCAGGCGGGGAGCTGTTTTTT
TRBJ1-5,-,-,TRBV2,CASSSTGREPQHF,TGTGCCAGCAGTTCGACAGGCAGGGAGCCCCAGCATTTT
TRBJ2-1,-,-,TRBV5-1,CASSLTSPNYNEQFF,TGCGCCAGCAGCTTAACTAGCCCCAACTACAATGAGCAGTTCTTC
TRBJ2-3,-,TRBD2,TRBV7-3,CASSPIPAGADTQYF,TGTGCCAGCAGCCCCATCCCGGCGGGGGCAGATACGCAGTATTTT
TRBJ1-4,-,-,TRBV6-1,CASSERSFGGELFF,TGTGCCAGCAGTGAAAGGAGTTTCGGGGGGGAACTGTTTTTT
TRBJ2-3,-,TRBD1,TRBV5-6,CASSRRDRGTDTQYF,TGTGCCAGCAGCCGCCGGGACAGGGGCACAGATACGCAGTATTTT